A single sample gave rise to the 7 T cell receptor beta chains below, sequenced in a study of blood T cell repertoires in COVID-19. TCRdb's copy holds only in-frame clones and misses some; the assay was immunoSEQ multiplex PCR. Here the sample spans over 200,000 clones, 80% to 90% being singletons. Material for sequencing was PBMCs or T cells enriched from blood (not recorded which). Receptors originate from a man aged 18 to 35 who had recovered from COVID-19.

The chain recombines TRBV5-1 with TRBJ2-7; TRBD2 matches 11 bases. V was pared by 0 bases and J by 5 bases, with 7 bases of the junction left unmatched. The CDR3 has 16 residues. Germline values: CDR1 SGHRS, CDR2 YFSETQ. CDR3 sequence (DNA): TGCGCCAGCAGCTTGGGAGTTAGCGGGGGGGCCCACGAGCAGTACTTC. Residues: CASSLGVSGGAHEQYF.

This clone was seen only once. The V gene is TRBV28, the J gene TRBJ2-3, with 7 nucleotides matching TRBD2. The trim removed 5 bases at V and 3 bases at J, leaving 8 bases unmatched. The germline gives CDR1 MDHEN, CDR2 SYDVKM. The CDR3 contains 15 residues. CDR3 sequence: CASSTGGRLTDTQYF. The CDR3 nucleotides are TGTGCCAGCAGTACCGGGGGGAGACTAACAGATACGCAGTATTTT.

The genes are TRBV15 and TRBJ2-7; TRBD2 matches at 12 bases. Germline CDR1 is LNHNV and CDR2 is YYDKDF (reference sequence). The CDR3 length is 15 residues. With 2 bases clipped from V and 6 bases from J, the junction kept 5 bases outside the gene matches. The CDR3 loop is CATSRRTSGKSEQYF. In nucleotides, the CDR3 is TGTGCCACCAGCAGAAGGACTAGCGGGAAATCCGAGCAGTACTTC.

The chain couples TRBV18 to TRBJ2-1; D might be TRBD2 (5 bases). This CDR3 region has 13 residues. Trimming left V 7 bases short and J 7 bases short, with 14 bases between. Germline V gene sequence: CDR1 KGHSH, CDR2 LQKENI. The chain's CDR3 is CASYTNPGNEQFF. For the CDR3, the DNA is TGTGCCAGCTACACCAATCCGGGGAATGAGCAGTTCTTC.

J is TRBJ2-2 and V is TRBV19; TRBD1 matches at 11 bases. The CDR3 consists of 16 residues. V was pared by 5 bases and J by 5 bases, with 7 bases of the junction left unmatched. Germline values: CDR1 LNHDA, CDR2 SQIVND (reference sequence). The CDR3 coding sequence is TGTGCCAGTAGTTCTGGACAGGGGGCAGGTACCGGGGAGCTGTTTTTT. This codes for CASSSGQGAGTGELFF.

This chain joins TRBV12-2 and TRBJ2-5; the table's D gene call, TRBD2, was not cross checked with the DNA. TRBV12-2 is reported as a pseudogene. The CDR3 runs to 19 residues. The CDR3 sequence: CASRLAGVEEGTDQETQYF. CDR3 DNA sequence: TGTGCAAGTCGCTTAGCCGGGGTCGAGGAGGGGACCGATCAAGAGACCCAGTACTTC.

V is TRBV18 and J is TRBJ2-1; 7 nucleotides align to TRBD2. The CDR3 contains 15 residues. CDR1 KGHSH and CDR2 LQKENI come from the germline V gene. Trimming took 4 bases from V and 4 from J; bases not matched to a gene: 7. The CDR3: CASSRVLSGYNEQFF. The DNA for the CDR3 is TGTGCCAGCTCACGTGTCCTTAGCGGGTACAATGAGCAGTTCTTC. Complete variable domain (other parts from reference TRBV18 and TRBJ2-1): NAGVMQNPRHLVRRRGQEARLRCSPMKGHSHVYWYRQLPEEGLKFMVYLQKENIIDESGMPKERFSAEFPKEGPSILRIQQVVRGDSAAYFCASSRVLSGYNEQFFGPGTRLTVL.